This T cell receptor (beta chain) was captured in a study of metastatic and nonmetastatic thyroid tumors. V lost 4 bases and J 6 bases, leaving 13 bases between the germline ends. Germline loops: CDR1 SGHAT, CDR2 FQNNGV. The CDR3 runs 14 residues. TCRdb reprocessed the PCR reads using MiXCR. This repertoire shows tens of thousands of clones, 25% to 30% found once; its top ten account for over 25%. This clone was observed many times. All patients were untreated before thyroid surgery. This clonotype originated in a female donor with papillary thyroid cancer or a benign thyroid nodule (not recorded which). Some clones in this sample may be carry-over from other donors' samples. The chain joins TRBV11-2 to TRBJ2-1; maybe TRBD1 (6 bases). Source material: blood. The CDR3 nucleotides read TGTGCCAGCAGCTGGGGGCAGGGGAGCAATGAGCAGTTCTTC. Translation gives CASSWGQGSNEQFF. Together with reference TRBV11-2 and TRBJ2-1, the CDR3 gives the full variable domain: EAGVAQSPRYKIIEKRQSVAFWCNPISGHATLYWYQQILGQGPKLLIQFQNNGVVDDSQLPKDRFSAERLKGVDSTLKIQPAKLEDSAVYLCASSWGQGSNEQFFGPGTRLTVL.